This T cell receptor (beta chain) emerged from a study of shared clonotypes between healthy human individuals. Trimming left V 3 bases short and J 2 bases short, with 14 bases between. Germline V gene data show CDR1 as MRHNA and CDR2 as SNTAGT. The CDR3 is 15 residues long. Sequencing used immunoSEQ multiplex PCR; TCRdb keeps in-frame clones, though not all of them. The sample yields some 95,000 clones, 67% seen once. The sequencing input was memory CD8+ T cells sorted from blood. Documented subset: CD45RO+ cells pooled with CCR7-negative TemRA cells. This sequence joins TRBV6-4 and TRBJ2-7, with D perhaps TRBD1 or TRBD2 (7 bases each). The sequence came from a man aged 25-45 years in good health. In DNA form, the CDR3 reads TGTGCCAGCAGTGAAGAGGGAGGGGGCGCCTACGAGCAGTACTTC. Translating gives CASSEEGGGAYEQYF.